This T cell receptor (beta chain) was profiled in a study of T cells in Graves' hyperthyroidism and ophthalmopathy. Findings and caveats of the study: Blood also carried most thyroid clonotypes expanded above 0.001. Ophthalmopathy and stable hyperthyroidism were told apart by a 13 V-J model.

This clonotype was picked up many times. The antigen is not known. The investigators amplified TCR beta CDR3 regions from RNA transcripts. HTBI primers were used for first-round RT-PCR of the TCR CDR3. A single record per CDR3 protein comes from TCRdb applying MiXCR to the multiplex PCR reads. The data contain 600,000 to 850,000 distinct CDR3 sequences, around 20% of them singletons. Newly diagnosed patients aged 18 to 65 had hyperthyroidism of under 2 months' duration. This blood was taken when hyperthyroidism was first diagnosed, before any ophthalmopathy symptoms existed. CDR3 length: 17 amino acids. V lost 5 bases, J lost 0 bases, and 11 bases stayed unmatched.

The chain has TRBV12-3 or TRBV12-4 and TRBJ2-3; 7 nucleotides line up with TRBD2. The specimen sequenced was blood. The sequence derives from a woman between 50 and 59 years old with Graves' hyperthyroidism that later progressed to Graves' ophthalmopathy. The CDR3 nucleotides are TGTGCCAGCAGTAGTCTAGCGGCTACACTTAGCACAGATACGCAGTATTTT. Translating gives CASSSLAATLSTDTQYF.